The T cell receptor beta chain described here comes from a study of response to subunit inactivated influenza vaccine. Study-level points and caveats: Authors suggested each seasonal flu vaccination may recruit only limited numbers of new T cells.

One entry per CDR3 protein results from TCRdb running MiXCR on the RT-PCR reads. The data contain about 480,000 distinct CDR3 sequences, approximately 12% of them singletons. There are a few counts of this clonotype. Its antigen is as yet unknown. The sample in question was PBMCs from blood, obtained about 40 days after vaccination. This sequence was found in a man over 45 who received an inactivated influenza vaccine.

The CDR3 loop reads CSALGTGGRSDTQYF. In DNA, the CDR3 is TGCAGTGCTCTCGGGACAGGGGGCCGTTCAGATACGCAGTATTTT. The rearrangement links TRBV20-1 to TRBJ2-3; 12 positions agree with TRBD1. Germline V gives CDR1 DFQATT, CDR2 SNEGSKA (reference sequence). Trimming took 5 bases from V and 4 from J; bases not matched to a gene: 7. The CDR3 is 15 amino acids.